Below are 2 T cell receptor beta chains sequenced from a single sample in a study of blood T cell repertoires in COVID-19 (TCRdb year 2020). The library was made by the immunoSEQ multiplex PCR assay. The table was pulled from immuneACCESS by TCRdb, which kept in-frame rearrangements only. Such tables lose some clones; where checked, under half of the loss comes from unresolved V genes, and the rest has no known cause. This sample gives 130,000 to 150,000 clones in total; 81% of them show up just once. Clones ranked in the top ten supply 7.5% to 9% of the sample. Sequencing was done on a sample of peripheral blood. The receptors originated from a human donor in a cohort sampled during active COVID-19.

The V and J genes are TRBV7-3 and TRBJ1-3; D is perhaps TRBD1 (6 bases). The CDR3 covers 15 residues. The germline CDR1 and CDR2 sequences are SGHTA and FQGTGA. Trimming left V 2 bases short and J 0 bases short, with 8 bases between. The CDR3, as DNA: TGTGCCAGCAGCTTAGCCAGGGGCTCTGGAAACACCATATATTTT. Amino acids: CASSLARGSGNTIYF.

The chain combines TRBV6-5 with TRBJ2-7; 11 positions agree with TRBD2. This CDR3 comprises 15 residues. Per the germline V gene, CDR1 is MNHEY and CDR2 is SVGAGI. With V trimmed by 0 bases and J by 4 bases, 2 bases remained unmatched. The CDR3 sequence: CASSYSGTSGYEQYF. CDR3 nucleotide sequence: TGTGCCAGCAGTTACTCGGGGACTAGCGGATACGAGCAGTACTTC.